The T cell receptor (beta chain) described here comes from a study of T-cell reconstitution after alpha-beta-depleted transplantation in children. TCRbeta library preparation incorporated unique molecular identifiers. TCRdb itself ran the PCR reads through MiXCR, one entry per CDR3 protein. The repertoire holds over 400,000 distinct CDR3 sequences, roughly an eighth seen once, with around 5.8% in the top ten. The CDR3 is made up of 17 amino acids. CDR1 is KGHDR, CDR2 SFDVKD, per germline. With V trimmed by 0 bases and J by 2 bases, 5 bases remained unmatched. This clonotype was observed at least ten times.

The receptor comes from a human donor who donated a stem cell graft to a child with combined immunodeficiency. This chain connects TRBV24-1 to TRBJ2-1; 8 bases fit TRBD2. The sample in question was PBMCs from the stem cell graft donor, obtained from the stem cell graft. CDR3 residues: CATSDLEAGETYNEQFF. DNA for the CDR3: TGTGCCACCAGTGATTTGGAAGCGGGAGAAACCTACAATGAGCAGTTCTTC.